This T cell receptor (beta chain) was documented in a study of CD8+CD57+ T cells in acquired aplastic anemia. Study details: 3 to 3.5 ug was the average amount of DNA from sorted CD4+ and CD8+ cells.

Genomic DNA, serving as template, underwent TCR beta VDJ and CDR3 profiling. Each CDR3 protein is one row after TCRdb ran MiXCR on the reads. The table shows 150,000 to 160,000 distinct CDR3 sequences, with roughly 54% occurring only once. The authors sequenced patients whose flow cytometry had shown CD8+CD57+ cell expansion. Patients uniformly had severe acquired aplastic anemia. No patient had been given any therapy when blood was sampled. The CDR3 is 15 amino acids. Per germline, CDR1 DFQATT and CDR2 SNEGSKA (reference sequence). V was clipped by 1 base and J by 7 bases, with 20 bases between them. This receptor was obtained from a human donor with aplastic anemia. Sequenced: sorted CD4+, CD8+, or CD8+CD57+ T cells (not recorded which) from PBMCs. The chain joins TRBV20-1 to TRBJ2-7; D is undetermined. In DNA, the CDR3 is TGCAGTGCTAGAGTTCGCGCAGAATCCTTAAGTGAGCAGTACTTC. Amino acids: CSARVRAESLSEQYF.